Listed here is a single TCR beta chain. Its antigen remains unidentified. Donors were Caucasian adults residing in Nashville, Tennessee, USA. This entry belongs to a study of shared clonotypes between healthy human individuals. The study's findings and limits: Relative to their counterparts shared across all four donors, non-shared clonotypes exhibited diminished generation probabilities. Even with large depth, rarefaction showed that sorted-subset sequencing was incomplete.

The test was conducted at deep level. TCRdb keeps only in-frame clones here, not all; method: immunoSEQ multiplex PCR. The sample holds a few hundred thousand clones, around 97% seen once. Germline lookup yields CDR1 MNHEY and CDR2 SVGAGI. The length of the CDR3 is 12 residues. The sequencing input was naive CD4+ T cells sorted from blood. Subset reported: CD45RA+ positively selected. This receptor was taken from a woman aged 25-40 years in good health. V usage is TRBV6-5 and J usage is TRBJ2-5, with TRBD1 matching 7 bases. TRBJ2-7 explains the end of the DNA better; the J call may be wrong. This CDR3 is CASSRDSYEQYF. The CDR3 DNA sequence: TGTGCCAGCAGCCGGGACAGCTACGAGCAGTACTTC.